The 30 T cell receptor beta chains listed next were all sequenced from one sample in a study of T-cell reconstitution after alpha-beta-depleted transplantation in children. Unique molecular identifiers were incorporated when the TCRbeta library was constructed. Each CDR3 protein is one row after TCRdb ran MiXCR on the PCR reads. The sample lists 70,000 to 95,000 distinct CDR3 sequences; 15% to 20% were seen once. This specimen consisted of PBMCs, mostly from graft donor cells, obtained 360 days after TCRalphabeta/CD19-depleted stem cell transplant. The origin of the receptors is a male patient aged 2-15 years who had a stem cell transplant for acute lymphoblastic leukemia, so the T cells may come from the graft donor.

This clonotype has a count of ten or more. The chain joins TRBV6-2 or TRBV6-3 to TRBJ2-7, with 12 bases identical to TRBD2. With V trimmed by 0 bases and J by 5 bases, 11 bases remained unmatched. CDR1 and CDR2 (germline): MNHEY, SVGEGT. The CDR3 contains 18 residues. CDR3 loop: CASSYSKLAGGPVHEQYF. The DNA for the CDR3 is TGTGCCAGCAGTTACTCGAAACTAGCGGGAGGTCCCGTCCACGAGCAGTACTTC.

This clonotype has a handful of counts. The chain uses TRBV27 and TRBJ2-7; D is undetermined. This CDR3 region has 14 residues. The V gene lost 1 base and the J gene lost 4 bases, with 11 bases spanning the gap. Germline V gene lookup returns CDR1 MNHEY and CDR2 SMNVEV (reference sequence). Here the CDR3 DNA reads TGTGCCAGCAGTTTATACGGGTGGGTGTACGAGCAGTACTTC. Protein sequence: CASSLYGWVYEQYF.

This clonotype showed up just a few times. CDR3 bases: TGTGCCAGCAGCCAAGTGCGACTCTTGAACACTGAAGCTTTCTTT. Amino acid sequence: CASSQVRLLNTEAFF. The chain has TRBV4-2 and TRBJ1-1; the D is unclear. The CDR3 sequence is 15 residues long. Per germline, CDR1 LGHNA and CDR2 YNFKEQ. The V end lost 1 base, the J end lost 0 bases, and 9 bases lay between the germline ends.

Of note for this clonotype: A much larger clone sits a single nucleotide away, making a read error possible. DNA for the CDR3: TGCGCCAGCAGCTTGCGGCAAGAGACCCAGTACTTC. It codes for CASSLRQETQYF. V gene TRBV5-1 combines with J gene TRBJ2-5; no reliable D call. With 1 base removed from V and 2 bases from J, the gap between germline ends came to 3 bases. Germline V gene sequence: CDR1 SGHRS, CDR2 YFSETQ. This CDR3 has 12 residues.

This clonotype was detected a few times. The V call is TRBV24-1, the J call TRBJ2-1; 12 nucleotides align to TRBD2. V lost 4 bases, J lost 0 bases, and 3 bases stayed unmatched. The germline V gene encodes CDR1 KGHDR and CDR2 SFDVKD. CDR3 size: 17 residues. In DNA, the CDR3 is TGTGCCACCAGTGACTCTAGCGGGAGGGGCTCCTACAATGAGCAGTTCTTC. Translation: CATSDSSGRGSYNEQFF.

This clonotype came up a few times. The chain carries TRBV11-2 and TRBJ2-6, with D possibly matching TRBD1 (6 bases). With 8 bases removed from V and 0 bases from J, the gap between germline ends came to 17 bases. The CDR3 has 17 residues. Per the germline V gene, CDR1 is SGHAT and CDR2 is FQNNGV. CDR3 region: CASGPGHEVSGANVLTF. The CDR3 nucleotides read TGTGCCAGCGGCCCGGGACATGAGGTCTCTGGGGCCAACGTCCTGACTTTC.

This clonotype appeared many times. The J gene is TRBJ2-5, the V gene TRBV11-2; the D gene could be TRBD1 or TRBD2 (6 bases each). The V and J ends lost 4 bases and 5 bases respectively, with 14 bases between them. CDR3 length: 14 residues. Germline CDR1 reads SGHAT; CDR2 reads FQNNGV. The CDR3: CASSYRGAGETQYF. CDR3 bases: TGTGCCAGCAGCTATAGGGGGGCAGGGGAGACCCAGTACTTC.

The CDR3 here is CAISERSGETQYF. In DNA form, the CDR3 reads TGTGCCATCAGTGAGAGGTCGGGGGAGACCCAGTACTTC. The chain is built from TRBV10-3 and TRBJ2-5; possible D gene TRBD2, 5 bases. Germline CDR1 is ENHRY and CDR2 is SYGVKD. V was clipped by 2 bases and J by 5 bases, with 9 bases between them. The CDR3 covers 13 residues.

This clonotype was counted only a few times. V gene TRBV6-5 combines with J gene TRBJ2-5; 8 nucleotides line up with TRBD2. Germline V lookup: CDR1 MNHEY, CDR2 SVGAGI. The CDR3 length is 15 residues. Trimming removed 2 bases from V and 4 bases from J; junction bases left unmatched: 6. The CDR3 DNA follows: TGTGCCAGCAGTTACGCGAGGCTAGCGGGAGAGACCCAGTACTTC. Its protein is CASSYARLAGETQYF.

The V call is TRBV7-2, the J call TRBJ2-7, with a tentative D call TRBD2 (6 bases). Germline V gene data show CDR1 as SGHTA and CDR2 as FQGNSA. V shed 7 bases and J shed 7 bases, with 20 bases lying between them. The CDR3 length is 14 residues. DNA of the CDR3: TGTGCCAGCACCCTAAGAGGAGGGGCGTGGGAGCAGTACTTC. Encoded protein: CASTLRGGAWEQYF.

CDR3 DNA sequence: TGTGCCAGCTCCAAGGGGGACAGGGTACATCATTTT. Translation gives CASSKGDRVHHF. The V call is TRBV2, the J call TRBJ1-5; TRBD1 agrees at 9 bases. Germline lookup yields CDR1 SNHLY and CDR2 FYNNEI. The CDR3 extends over 12 amino acids. Germline trimming cut 8 bases from V and 16 bases from J; bases unmatched to any gene: 12.

This clonotype was counted many times. The chain uses TRBV7-9 and TRBJ2-5; 7 positions match TRBD1. Germline CDR1 SEHNR, CDR2 FQNEAQ (reference sequence). J lost 4 bases, V lost 7 bases, and 9 bases had no gene match. The CDR3 consists of 14 residues. CDR3 nucleotide sequence: TGTGCCAGCACCCCCTGGGACAGTCGAGAGACCCAGTACTTC. Translation: CASTPWDSRETQYF. The complete variable domain, with remaining parts taken from reference TRBV7-9 and TRBJ2-5, reads DTGVSQNPRHKITKRGQNVTFRCDPISEHNRLYWYRQTLGQGPEFLTYFQNEAQLEKSRLLSDRFSAERPKGSFSTLEIQRTEQGDSAMYLCASTPWDSRETQYFGPGTRLLVL.

This clonotype was detected only a few times. This sequence joins TRBV20-1 and TRBJ2-1, with 14 bases fitting TRBD2. In germline, CDR1 is DFQATT, CDR2 SNEGSKA (reference sequence). The CDR3 runs to 15 residues. J gave up 6 bases and V 4 bases, and 5 bases lay outside the gene matches. DNA of the CDR3: TGCAGTGCTACCCTCGGACTAGCGGGAGGCAATGAGCAGTTCTTC. It codes for CSATLGLAGGNEQFF.

V usage is TRBV12-3 or TRBV12-4 and J usage is TRBJ2-3, with 7 bases that match TRBD2. This CDR3 region has 12 residues. With 5 bases clipped from V and 10 bases from J, the junction kept 6 bases outside the gene matches. The CDR3 DNA is TGTGCCAGCAGTCTAAGCGGGGCCCCGCAGTATTTT. Encoded protein: CASSLSGAPQYF.

The chain joins TRBV28 to TRBJ2-3; TRBD1 matches 11 bases. V was clipped by 2 bases and J by 5 bases; unmatched bases: 9. This CDR3 is built from 17 residues. Germline CDR1 reads MDHEN; CDR2 reads SYDVKM. The CDR3 DNA reads as TGTGCCAGCAGTTTAACCCCGGACAGGGGGCCGGGAGATACGCAGTATTTT. Translated, it gives CASSLTPDRGPGDTQYF.

The rearrangement uses TRBV5-1 and TRBJ2-5; 7 bases fit TRBD2. The CDR3 totals 16 residues. V shed 4 bases, J shed 5 bases, and the junction held 14 bases outside the gene matches. Per the germline V gene, CDR1 is SGHRS and CDR2 is YFSETQ. The CDR3, as DNA: TGCGCCAGCAGCCAAGAATGGGCGGGAGCGGGGGAGACCCAGTACTTC. Encoded protein: CASSQEWAGAGETQYF.

This clonotype was seen only a few times. The genes are TRBV12-3 or TRBV12-4 and TRBJ2-7, with D uncertain. V was clipped by 5 bases and J by 4 bases, with 9 bases between them. CDR3 length equals 12 residues. CDR3 nucleotides: TGTGCCAGCAGTCGTATTGGGTACGAGCAGTACTTC. It is translated as CASSRIGYEQYF.

This clonotype was seen more than once but under ten times. This sequence joins TRBV12-3 or TRBV12-4 and TRBJ1-1, with D uncertain. Trimming left V 2 bases short and J 5 bases short, with 9 bases between. The CDR3 is 13 residues long. The CDR3 protein is CASSLWGKTEAFF. As DNA, the CDR3 is TGTGCCAGCAGTTTATGGGGTAAGACTGAAGCTTTCTTT.

The rearrangement joins TRBV12-3 or TRBV12-4 to TRBJ2-2; 7 bases are a match to TRBD2. This CDR3 is 15 amino acids long. Unmatched junction bases numbered 8, after V lost 4 bases and J lost 6 bases. This chain's CDR3 is CASSSGTTPPGELFF. CDR3 sequence (DNA): TGTGCCAGCAGTTCTGGGACTACCCCCCCCGGGGAGCTGTTTTTT.

This clonotype came up a few times. The rearrangement uses TRBV10-3 and TRBJ1-2, with 7 bases fitting TRBD1. The CDR3 runs to 15 residues. Germline assignment: CDR1 ENHRY and CDR2 SYGVKD. V lost 5 bases to trimming and J lost 2 bases; unmatched junction nucleotides: 8. The CDR3 DNA follows: TGTGCCATCAGTACCGGGACAGTCCCCAACTATGGCTACACCTTC. Protein: CAISTGTVPNYGYTF.

This clonotype was seen a handful of times. The V gene is TRBV7-2, the J gene TRBJ2-1; 12 bases align to TRBD2. V trimming: 5 bases; J trimming: 2 bases; junction bases outside the gene matches: 1. Per germline, CDR1 SGHTA and CDR2 FQGNSA. The CDR3 has 15 residues. The CDR3 loop is CASSRLAGAYNEQFF. Written as DNA, the CDR3 is TGTGCCAGCAGCCGACTAGCGGGAGCCTACAATGAGCAGTTCTTC. The full variable domain, its missing parts supplied by reference TRBV7-2 and TRBJ2-1, is GAGVSQSPSNKVTEKGKDVELRCDPISGHTALYWYRQSLGQGLEFLIYFQGNSAPDKSGLPSDRFSAERTGGSVSTLTIQRTQQEDSAVYLCASSRLAGAYNEQFFGPGTRLTVL.

This sequence joins TRBV19 and TRBJ2-4, with a possible D match to TRBD1 (6 bases). Trimming stripped 4 bases from V and 1 base from J, with 8 bases between. Germline V CDR1 and CDR2: LNHDA, SQIVND (reference sequence). This CDR3 comprises 14 residues. The CDR3 here is CASSRQAAKNIQYF. The CDR3 bases are TGTGCCAGTAGTAGACAGGCGGCCAAAAACATTCAGTACTTC.

This clonotype was found many times. V usage is TRBV12-3 or TRBV12-4 and J usage is TRBJ2-7; D could derive from TRBD1 or TRBD2 (5 bases each). This CDR3 is built from 11 residues. Trimming stripped 9 bases from V and 6 bases from J, with 12 bases between. Written as DNA, the CDR3 is TGTGCCAGATCGGGGCCGGTCGAGCAGTACTTC. Translation gives CARSGPVEQYF.

The V and J genes are TRBV5-1 and TRBJ1-5; tentatively, D is TRBD1 (5 bases). Per the germline V gene, CDR1 is SGHRS and CDR2 is YFSETQ. The CDR3 consists of 15 residues. V was pared by 1 base and J by 3 bases, with 11 bases between. CDR3 in amino acids: CASSLRGANNQPQHF. CDR3 in DNA: TGCGCCAGCAGCTTGAGGGGCGCTAACAATCAGCCCCAGCATTTT.

In this sample, this clonotype turned up many times. The V call is TRBV29-1, the J call TRBJ2-1, with D maybe TRBD1 (7 bases). The CDR3 loop spans 16 amino acids. Trimming removed 5 bases at V and 1 base at J, with 18 bases between. Germline CDR1 SQVTM, CDR2 ANQGSEA. The CDR3 nucleotides are TGCAGCGTTCGGGGGTACAGGGGTGGGTCCTACAATGAGCAGTTCTTC. Translating gives CSVRGYRGGSYNEQFF.

This clonotype was observed at least ten times. The CDR3, as DNA: TGCGCCAGCAGCTTGTCGGGGAGGGTTTCCTACAATGAGCAGTTCTTC. Residues: CASSLSGRVSYNEQFF. The chain links TRBV5-1 to TRBJ2-1, with 7 bases matching TRBD2. CDR3 length: 16 residues. J lost 1 base, V lost 1 base, and 5 bases had no gene match. Germline V gene lookup returns CDR1 SGHRS and CDR2 YFSETQ.

CDR3 DNA: TGCGCCAGCAGCCAACCGGGAGTGGCGAATGAGCAGTTCTTC. Encoded protein: CASSQPGVANEQFF. This rearrangement joins TRBV4-1 to TRBJ2-1, with D possibly TRBD2 on 6 matching bases. This CDR3 region has 14 residues. Germline V CDR1 and CDR2: MGHRA, YSYEKL. V was pared by 2 bases and J by 7 bases, with 12 bases between.

This clonotype was seen more than once but under ten times. The chain joins TRBV28 to TRBJ2-1; 8 nucleotides align to TRBD2. Germline values: CDR1 MDHEN, CDR2 SYDVKM. The V gene end was trimmed by 5 bases and the J gene end by 3 bases; junction bases not matched to a gene: 9. The CDR3 extends over 16 amino acids. In DNA form, the CDR3 reads TGTGCCAGCAGTCGCCGTGCTAGCGGGCTCTACAATGAGCAGTTCTTC. Its protein is CASSRRASGLYNEQFF. The entire variable domain, with the rest obtained from reference TRBV28 and TRBJ2-1, is as follows: DVKVTQSSRYLVKRTGEKVFLECVQDMDHENMFWYRQDPGLGLRLIYFSYDVKMKEKGDIPEGYSVSREKKERFSLILESASTNQTSMYLCASSRRASGLYNEQFFGPGTRLTVL.

This chain connects TRBV27 to TRBJ2-7; a weak D match, TRBD1 (6 bases). V dropped 3 bases and J dropped 4 bases, with 16 bases sitting between them. This CDR3 region has 15 residues. Germline values: CDR1 MNHEY, CDR2 SMNVEV (reference sequence). DNA of the CDR3: TGTGCCAGCAGTTTCGGCAGGGGCAAACGTTACGAGCAGTACTTC. Translating it yields CASSFGRGKRYEQYF.

In regard to this clonotype: Germline and junction disagree at one end, which may indicate a read error. The chain has TRBV12-3 or TRBV12-4 and TRBJ2-5, with D tentatively TRBD1 (6 bases). The CDR3 totals 14 residues. The CDR3 loop reads CASSFDRRQGTQYF. CDR3 in DNA: TGTGCCAGCAGTTTCGACAGGCGCCAAGGGACCCAGTACTTC.